This TCR beta chain was sequenced for a study of PD-1 blockade in classical Hodgkin lymphoma. Study-wide points: Initiation of nivolumab under 1 year after ASCT led to exclusion of patients.

Indicated time point: cycle 4 day 1 (C4D1), after 5 to 7 weeks of nivolumab. Every patient had relapsed following autologous stem cell transplantation, and cohorts differed in brentuximab vedotin exposure. Isolation of CD4+ T cells from thawed PBMCs was performed by magnetic negative selection. This clone was detected once. Its specificity is not known. CDR3 length: 15 amino acids. Germline loops: CDR1 MNHEY, CDR2 SMNVEV (reference sequence). V gave up 4 bases and J gave up 4 bases; unmatched junction bases: 10. The table came from immunoSEQ multiplex PCR; TCRdb's copy has only in-frame clones and leaves some out. The table shows fewer than 35,000 clones, with around 87% occurring only once.

The receptor was isolated from a human donor with classical Hodgkin lymphoma. The source material was CD4+ T cells from blood, sampled before the fourth cycle of nivolumab. This chain joins TRBV27 and TRBJ2-7, with 7 nucleotides matching TRBD1. The CDR3 protein is CASSWRGGQTYEQYF. The CDR3 DNA reads as TGTGCCAGCAGTTGGCGAGGGGGCCAAACATACGAGCAGTACTTC.